The 18 T cell receptor beta chains below come from one sample, sequenced in a study of blood T cells in healthy people across ages. PCR was performed a second time for about 7 to 12 cycles using a sample-barcoded 5' primer and a J-beta primer mix. Each CDR3 protein is one row after TCRdb ran MiXCR on the 5' RACE reads. The sample lists around 1,500,000 distinct CDR3 sequences, roughly 40% occurring once. Sequenced: blood. Receptors originate from a woman aged 18-29 years in good health.

Comment on this clonotype: A far larger clone is one nucleotide away, so this likely arose from a read error. This sequence joins TRBV12-3 or TRBV12-4 and TRBJ1-5, with D hard to call. Trimming took 3 bases from V and 4 from J, leaving 4 bases between them. CDR3 length: 12 amino acids. CDR3 nucleotides: TGTGCCAGCAGTTTCGAGAATCAGCCCCAGCATTTT. As protein: CASSFENQPQHF.

The sample holds a few counts of this clonotype. This chain uses TRBV18 with TRBJ2-5, with D unresolved. The DNA matches TRBJ2-7 better at its end, which makes the J call doubtful. Germline V CDR1 and CDR2: KGHSH, LQKENI. CDR3 length: 13 residues. In DNA, the CDR3 is TGTGCCAGCTCACCAAGGTTAAACGGCGAGCAGTACTTC. Its protein product is CASSPRLNGEQYF.

This clonotype was counted between two and nine times. The CDR3 sequence is CASSYPPRGSYEQYF. The CDR3 DNA follows: TGTGCCAGCAGTTACCCACCCAGGGGCTCCTACGAGCAGTACTTC. This rearrangement joins TRBV6-8 to TRBJ2-7; D possibly corresponds to TRBD1 (6 bases). The length of the CDR3 is 15 residues. Trimming shortened V by 2 bases and J by 0 bases, and 11 bases separated the two germline ends. From germline, CDR1 is MNHGY and CDR2 SAAAGT.

The chain uses TRBV6-2 or TRBV6-3 and TRBJ2-5; D unclear. The germline V gene has CDR1 MNHEY and CDR2 SVGEGT. Deletions cut 1 base from V and 4 bases from J, with 10 bases between. The CDR3 totals 14 residues. In nucleotides, the CDR3 is TGTGCCAGCAGTTACTTGGCCTTCCCAGAGACCCAGTACTTC. Its protein is CASSYLAFPETQYF.

CDR3 sequence reads: CASSFSPSDTQYF. The DNA of the CDR3 is TGTGCCAGCAGCTTTAGCCCATCAGATACGCAGTATTTT. The chain is built from TRBV7-2 and TRBJ2-3; D is undetermined. This CDR3 region has 13 residues. Germline CDR1 is SGHTA and CDR2 is FQGNSA. V lost 3 bases, J lost 4 bases, and 8 bases lay in between.

Concerning this clonotype itself: The junction differs from germline at one of its ends, possibly a read error. V gene TRBV29-1 combines with J gene TRBJ2-7; TRBD1 aligns across 8 bases. Germline V gives CDR1 SQVTM, CDR2 ANQGSEA. This CDR3 comprises 12 residues. The CDR3 region is CSVEGQGHEQYF. In DNA, the CDR3 is TGCAGCGTGGAAGGACAGGGCCACGAGCAGTACTTC.

The chain employs TRBV12-3 or TRBV12-4 and TRBJ1-2; TRBD1 might be the D (5 bases). Deletions cut 6 bases from V and 5 bases from J, with 13 bases between. CDR3 length equals 13 residues. The CDR3 DNA follows: TGTGCCAGCAGCCCTCAGGGTTGGTATGGCTACACCTTC. Protein: CASSPQGWYGYTF.

In its sample, this clonotype was seen a few times. The chain uses TRBV20-1 and TRBJ2-1, with D possibly being TRBD2 (7 bases). The CDR3 extends over 14 amino acids. Germline CDR1 and CDR2: DFQATT and SNEGSKA (reference sequence). V lost 5 bases to trimming and J lost 6 bases, with 17 bases between them. This CDR3 is CSAFFGGGVNEQFF. The CDR3 region has the DNA TGCAGTGCTTTTTTTGGAGGGGGGGTCAATGAGCAGTTCTTC.

The rearrangement uses TRBV5-1 and TRBJ2-1, with 8 bases matching TRBD1. The CDR3 is 15 residues long. The V and J ends lost 2 bases and 8 bases, in that order; junction bases with no gene match: 9. Germline CDR1 is SGHRS and CDR2 is YFSETQ. CDR3 nucleotide sequence: TGCGCCAGCAGCTTTGTGACAGGGGTTGAAGATGAGCAGTTCTTC. Translation: CASSFVTGVEDEQFF.

This clonotype appeared a few times. The gene calls are TRBV7-9 and TRBJ2-7; D unresolved. Germline V CDR1 and CDR2: SEHNR, FQNEAQ (reference sequence). V lost 0 bases and J 2 bases, leaving 11 bases between the germline ends. The CDR3 is made up of 15 amino acids. The CDR3 sequence: CASSLASAHPYEQYF. The DNA for the CDR3 is TGTGCCAGCAGCTTAGCGTCAGCCCACCCCTACGAGCAGTACTTC.

The table lists this clonotype with many counts. The chain is built from TRBV29-1 and TRBJ2-3; D is perhaps TRBD1 (6 bases). Trimming took 4 bases from V and 1 from J, leaving 9 bases between them. The germline V gene encodes CDR1 SQVTM and CDR2 ANQGSEA. This CDR3 region has 13 residues. The DNA for the CDR3 is TGCAGCGTTGTGGCAGGGGGCACAGATACGCAGTATTTT. It codes for CSVVAGGTDTQYF.

The chain joins TRBV29-1 to TRBJ2-1, with TRBD2 matching over 7 bases. With 3 bases clipped from V and 0 bases from J, the junction kept 2 bases outside the gene matches. There are 14 residues in the CDR3. Germline V gene lookup returns CDR1 SQVTM and CDR2 ANQGSEA. For the CDR3, the DNA is TGCAGCGTTGAGGGGGGGAGCTCCTACAATGAGCAGTTCTTC. Amino acid sequence: CSVEGGSSYNEQFF.

The J gene is TRBJ2-1, the V gene TRBV5-1, with D tentatively TRBD2 (5 bases). Per the germline V gene, CDR1 is SGHRS and CDR2 is YFSETQ. The CDR3 totals 14 residues. The V end was cut by 1 base, the J end by 3 bases, with 8 bases between. CDR3 loop: CASSLRLNYNEQFF. The CDR3 DNA is TGCGCCAGCAGCTTGCGACTAAACTACAATGAGCAGTTCTTC.

V and J are TRBV5-1 and TRBJ2-7, with 7 positions matching TRBD1. Germline V gives CDR1 SGHRS, CDR2 YFSETQ. With V trimmed by 0 bases and J by 1 base, 7 bases remained unmatched. The CDR3 spans 16 residues. The CDR3 reads CASSLEGGLSSYEQYF. Written as DNA, the CDR3 is TGCGCCAGCAGCTTGGAAGGGGGCCTCTCTTCCTACGAGCAGTACTTC.

This clonotype was detected once. It is likely a read error: a sequence one base away is far more abundant. The chain joins TRBV6-5 to TRBJ2-4; D gene unclear. The last part of the DNA fits TRBJ2-7 better; the J call may be wrong. The CDR3 loop spans 12 amino acids. Germline CDR1 and CDR2: MNHEY and SVGAGI. This chain's CDR3 is CASRYSGYEQYF. CDR3 in DNA: TGTGCCAGCAGGTACTCGGGCTACGAGCAGTACTTC.

This chain links TRBV12-3 or TRBV12-4 with TRBJ2-1; 9 bases are shared with TRBD2. There are 15 residues in the CDR3. After removal of 7 bases from V and 0 bases from J, the junction contained 4 bases not matched to a gene. The CDR3 DNA follows: TGTGCCAGCAAGATTAGCGGGGGCTCCTACAATGAGCAGTTCTTC. Translation gives CASKISGGSYNEQFF.

This clonotype has only a few counts. The chain links TRBV5-1 to TRBJ2-5, with 7 bases that match TRBD1. Trimming cost V 0 bases and J 2 bases; bases outside gene matches: 10. The CDR3 extends over 17 amino acids. Germline V CDR1 and CDR2: SGHRS, YFSETQ. CDR3 nucleotides: TGCGCCAGCAGCTTGGATGAGTCTCAGGGACAGCAAGAGACCCAGTACTTC. As protein: CASSLDESQGQQETQYF.

This clonotype was detected only a few times. The rearrangement joins TRBV12-3 or TRBV12-4 to TRBJ2-5, with 13 bases fitting TRBD2. There are 18 residues in the CDR3. J gave up 7 bases and V 5 bases, and 16 bases lay outside the gene matches. CDR3 bases: TGTGCCAGCAGTCGAAGACCTCCGGGACTAGCGGGGCGATCGACCCAGTACTTC. Translating gives CASSRRPPGLAGRSTQYF.